This T cell receptor (beta chain) stems from a study of T cell repertoires and HLA-DP antigens. Findings and caveats of the study: Against one allele, clones undetected before culture averaged approximately 36%; against the other, 50.6%.

The CDR3 length is 14 residues. Germline CDR1 and CDR2: SQVTM and ANQGSEA. Trimming took 1 base from V and 7 from J, leaving 13 bases between them. Negative selection yielded untouched CD4+ T cells of average approximately 98% purity. CD4+ T cells were isolated untouched, roughly 98% pure. The PCR primers covered 54 TRBV and 13 TRBJ segments. The method was immunoSEQ multiplex PCR; TCRdb's version includes in-frame clones alone and lacks a portion of them. The sample lists roughly 70,000 clones, 80% seen once, with around 1.6% in the top ten. As concerns this clone: Its antigen is unknown.

V is TRBV29-1 and J is TRBJ2-2, with a weak D call TRBD1 (5 bases). The sequenced material came from CD4+ T cells from PBMCs. The TCR was taken from a man in his 60s in good health and CMV-seronegative. The CDR3 loop reads CSVEAGMNGGELFF. The CDR3 bases are TGCAGCGTTGAAGCAGGGATGAATGGCGGGGAGCTGTTTTTT.